This TCR beta chain was sequenced during a study of T-cell memory formation after mild COVID-19. In TCRdb, the 5' RACE reads were re-called with MiXCR into one record per CDR3 protein. Of 120,000 to 150,000 distinct CDR3 sequences in the sample, 6% to 7% were seen once. Study results and limitations: Whereas later expanders leaned CD4+, clones contracting day 15 to 85 showed a balanced CD4/CD8 makeup.

Turning to this clonotype: The antigen remains unidentified.

Sequenced material: PBMCs or a T cell subset sorted from them (not recorded which). The TCR was taken from an adult woman who had mild COVID-19 (a few samples of this study predate the infection). Cell type and time point are not known.

The CDR3 loop is CASSKLAGSSYEQYF. As DNA, the CDR3 is TGTGCCAGCAGTAAACTAGCGGGATCCTCCTACGAGCAGTACTTC. The chain joins TRBV27 to TRBJ2-7, with 10 bases aligning to TRBD2. This CDR3 contains 15 residues. Germline lookup yields CDR1 MNHEY and CDR2 SMNVEV (reference sequence). The trim removed 5 bases at V and 0 bases at J, leaving 4 bases unmatched.